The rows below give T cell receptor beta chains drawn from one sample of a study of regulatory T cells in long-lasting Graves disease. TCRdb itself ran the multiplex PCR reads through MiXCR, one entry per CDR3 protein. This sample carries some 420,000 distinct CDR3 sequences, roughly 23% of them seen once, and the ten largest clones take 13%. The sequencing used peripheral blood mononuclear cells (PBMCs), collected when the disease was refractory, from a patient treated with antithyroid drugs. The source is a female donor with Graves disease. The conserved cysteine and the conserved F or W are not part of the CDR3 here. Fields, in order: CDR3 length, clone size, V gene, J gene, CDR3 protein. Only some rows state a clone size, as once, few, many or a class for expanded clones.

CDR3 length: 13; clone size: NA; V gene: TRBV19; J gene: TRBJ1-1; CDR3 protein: ASSYAGGMDTEAF
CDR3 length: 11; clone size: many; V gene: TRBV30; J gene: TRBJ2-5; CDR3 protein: AWSGGGQETQY
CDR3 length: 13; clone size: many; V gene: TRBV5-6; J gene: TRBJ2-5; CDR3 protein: ASSFIRTGLETQY
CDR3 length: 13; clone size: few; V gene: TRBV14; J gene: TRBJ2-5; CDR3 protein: ASSQAPSGGETQY
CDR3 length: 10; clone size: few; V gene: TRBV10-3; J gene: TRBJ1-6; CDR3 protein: AISEGNSPLH
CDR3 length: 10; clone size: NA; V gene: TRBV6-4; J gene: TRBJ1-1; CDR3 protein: ASSSVNTDAF
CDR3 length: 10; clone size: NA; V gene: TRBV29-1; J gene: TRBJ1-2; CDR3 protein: SVVQANYGYT
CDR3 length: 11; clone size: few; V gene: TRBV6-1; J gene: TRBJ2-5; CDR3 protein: PRQGGGGETQY
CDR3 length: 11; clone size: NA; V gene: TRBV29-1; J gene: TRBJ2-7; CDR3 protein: SVEARGTYEQY
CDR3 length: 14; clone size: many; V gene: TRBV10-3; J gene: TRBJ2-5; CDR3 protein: AISELGAGAEKTQY
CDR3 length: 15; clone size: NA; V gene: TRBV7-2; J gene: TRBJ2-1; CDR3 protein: ASRSLAGPSSYNEQF
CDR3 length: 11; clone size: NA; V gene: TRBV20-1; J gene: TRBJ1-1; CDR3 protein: SARGTGYTEAF
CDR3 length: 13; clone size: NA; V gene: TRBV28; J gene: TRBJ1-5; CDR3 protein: ASKPRQLKNQPQH
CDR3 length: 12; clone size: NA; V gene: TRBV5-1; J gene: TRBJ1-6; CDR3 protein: ASSLEPVTHEYH
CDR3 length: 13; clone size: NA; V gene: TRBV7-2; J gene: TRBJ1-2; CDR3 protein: ASSLGGELFYGYT
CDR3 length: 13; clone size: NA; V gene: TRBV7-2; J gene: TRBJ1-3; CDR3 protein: ASSAIGTRFDTIY
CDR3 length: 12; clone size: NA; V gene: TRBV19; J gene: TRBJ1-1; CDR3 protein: ASNQGGPSTEAF
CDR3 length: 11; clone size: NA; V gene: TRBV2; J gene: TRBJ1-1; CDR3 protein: ASRLGQNTEAF
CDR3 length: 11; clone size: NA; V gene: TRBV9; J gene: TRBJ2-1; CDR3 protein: ASSVGPFNEQF
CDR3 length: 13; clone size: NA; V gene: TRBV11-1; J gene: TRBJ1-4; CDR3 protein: ASSQDGGTNEKLF
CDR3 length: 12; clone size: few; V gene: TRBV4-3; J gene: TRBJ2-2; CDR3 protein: ASSQEGGGGELF
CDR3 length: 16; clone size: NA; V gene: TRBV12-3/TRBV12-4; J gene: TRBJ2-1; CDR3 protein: ASRRYRGDRMGADEQF
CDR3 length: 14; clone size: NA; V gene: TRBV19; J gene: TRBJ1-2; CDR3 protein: ASSIVFGQGDYGYT
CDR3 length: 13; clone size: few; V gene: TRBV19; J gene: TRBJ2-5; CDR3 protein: ASSMRTGGLETQY
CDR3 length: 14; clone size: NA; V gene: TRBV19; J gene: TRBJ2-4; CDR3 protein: ASSIGGVRGKNIQY
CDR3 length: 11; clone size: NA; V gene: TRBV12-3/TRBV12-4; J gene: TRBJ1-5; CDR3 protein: ASSLEGTQPQH
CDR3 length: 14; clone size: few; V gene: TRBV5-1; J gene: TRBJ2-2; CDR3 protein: ASSVTSGENTGELF
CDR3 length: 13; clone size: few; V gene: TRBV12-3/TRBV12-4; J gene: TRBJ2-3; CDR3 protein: ASRLRGQSTDTQY
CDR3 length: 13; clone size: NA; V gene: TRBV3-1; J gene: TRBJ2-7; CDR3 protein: ASSQDREPQDEQY
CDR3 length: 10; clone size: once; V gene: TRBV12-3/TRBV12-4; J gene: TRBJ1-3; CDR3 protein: ASSDGGNTIY
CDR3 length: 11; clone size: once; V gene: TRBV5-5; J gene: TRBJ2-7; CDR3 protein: ASSSKGYYEQY
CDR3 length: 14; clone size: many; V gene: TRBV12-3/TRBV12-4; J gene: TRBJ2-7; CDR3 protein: ASSRPAGNYGYEQY
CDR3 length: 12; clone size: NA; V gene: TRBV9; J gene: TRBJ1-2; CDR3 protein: ASSVEEGSYGYT
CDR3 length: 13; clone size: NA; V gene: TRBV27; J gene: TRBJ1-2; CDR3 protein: ASSFQDRGRHGYT
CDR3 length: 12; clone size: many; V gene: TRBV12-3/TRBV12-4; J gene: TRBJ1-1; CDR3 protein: ASSSPTGNTEAF
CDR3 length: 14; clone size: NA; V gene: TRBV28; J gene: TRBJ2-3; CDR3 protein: ASSLVPAGGRDTQY
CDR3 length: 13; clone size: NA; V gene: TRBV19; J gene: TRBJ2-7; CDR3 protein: ASSRMGGAPYEQY
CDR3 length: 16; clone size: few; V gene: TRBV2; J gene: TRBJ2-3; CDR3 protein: ASSYSKAHRGSTDTQY
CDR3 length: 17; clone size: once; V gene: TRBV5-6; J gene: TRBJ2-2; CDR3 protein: ASSLGPGLAGTNTGELF
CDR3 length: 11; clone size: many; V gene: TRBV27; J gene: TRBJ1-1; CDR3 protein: ASRYRENTEAF